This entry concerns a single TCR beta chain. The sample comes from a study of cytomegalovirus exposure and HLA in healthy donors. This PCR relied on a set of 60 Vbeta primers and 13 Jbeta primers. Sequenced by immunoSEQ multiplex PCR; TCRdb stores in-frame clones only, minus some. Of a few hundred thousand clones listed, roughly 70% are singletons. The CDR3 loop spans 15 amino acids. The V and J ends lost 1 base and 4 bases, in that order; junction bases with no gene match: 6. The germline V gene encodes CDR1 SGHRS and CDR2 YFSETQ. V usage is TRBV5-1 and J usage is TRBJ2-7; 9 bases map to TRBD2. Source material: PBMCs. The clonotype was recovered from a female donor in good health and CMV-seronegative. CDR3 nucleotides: TGCGCCAGCAGCTTGAGCACAGCGGGAGGATACGAGCAGTACTTC. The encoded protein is CASSLSTAGGYEQYF.